This is a list of T cell receptor beta chains from one sample in a study of shared T cell receptors in the human thymus. Data came from immunoSEQ multiplex PCR; TCRdb stores just in-frame clones and leaves some out. The sample has about 660,000 clones, approximately 88% seen once. Separately, the same data were catalogued under a study of human thymus T cells.

Source material: thymocytes. These receptors were taken from a boy in the first two years of life with a congenital heart defect. Each CDR3 is given with its conserved first and last residue. The D gene is left open where the match is weak. Clone size is stated in some rows and not others, as once, few, many or a class when expanded.

cdr3_aa cdr3_nt v_call clone_size d_call j_call
CASSQDPFTSGRVDEQFF TGCGCCAGCAGCCAAGATCCCTTCACTAGCGGGAGAGTCGATGAGCAGTTCTTC TRBV4-3 NA TRBD2 TRBJ2-1
CASSLALRGLNNEQFF TGCGCCAGCAGCTTGGCCTTGAGGGGGCTTAACAATGAGCAGTTCTTC TRBV5-1 NA TRBD1 TRBJ2-1
CASSFLAGGPATEQFF TGTGCCAGCAGCTTTTTGGCGGGAGGGCCGGCGACGGAGCAGTTCTTC TRBV7-2 NA TRBD2 TRBJ2-1
CAHQADTQYF TGTGCCCACCAGGCGGATACGCAGTATTTT TRBV30 NA NA TRBJ2-3
CASTRGLAGGNEQFF TGTGCCAGCACCAGGGGGCTAGCGGGAGGGAATGAGCAGTTCTTC TRBV5-4 NA TRBD2 TRBJ2-1
CAASRGLVYGYTF TGTGCCGCGTCCAGGGGGCTGGTCTATGGCTACACCTTC TRBV6-1 NA TRBD1 TRBJ1-2
CASSPYLAYQETQYF TGCGCCAGCAGCCCCTATCTAGCGTACCAAGAGACCCAGTACTTC TRBV5-1 NA NA TRBJ2-5
CATSKREGAPSYEQYF TGTGCCACCAGCAAGAGAGAGGGGGCGCCGTCCTACGAGCAGTACTTC TRBV15 NA TRBD1 TRBJ2-7
CASSPPSGRSYEQYF TGTGCCAGCAGCCCCCCATCCGGGAGATCCTACGAGCAGTACTTC TRBV7-2 NA NA TRBJ2-7
CASSEALAGASYNEQFF TGTGCCAGCAGTGAAGCCCTAGCGGGAGCATCCTACAATGAGCAGTTCTTC TRBV2 NA TRBD2 TRBJ2-1
CASSRGGGTEAFF TGTGCCAGCAGCCGAGGGGGTGGCACTGAAGCTTTCTTT TRBV25-1 once NA TRBJ1-1
CASTRSGRAMNTQYF TGTGCCAGTACCAGAAGCGGGAGGGCCATGAATACGCAGTATTTT TRBV19 once TRBD2 TRBJ2-3
CASSQVGQESSGNTIYF TGCGCCAGCAGCCAAGTGGGACAGGAGAGCTCTGGAAACACCATATATTTT TRBV4-1 NA TRBD1 TRBJ1-3
CASSLPSRDTQYF TGTGCCAGCAGCCTCCCAAGTCGGGATACGCAGTATTTT TRBV9 NA NA TRBJ2-3
CASSPGGAKGTGELFF TGCGCCAGCAGCCCGGGGGGGGCGAAGGGGACCGGGGAGCTGTTTTTT TRBV10-1 once TRBD2 TRBJ2-2
CAISESGSALHPYNEQFF TGTGCCATCAGTGAGTCCGGGTCGGCTCTACATCCCTACAATGAGCAGTTCTTC TRBV10-3 NA NA TRBJ2-1
CAVGQGDPREQYF TGTGCCGTTGGACAGGGTGATCCTCGCGAGCAGTACTTC TRBV19 few TRBD1 TRBJ2-7
CASSQHRLAGVGEQYF TGCGCCAGCAGCCAGCACCGACTAGCGGGAGTTGGCGAGCAGTACTTC TRBV4-3 NA TRBD2 TRBJ2-7
CASSPAPPGQGALAGGPDNEQFF TGTGCCAGTAGCCCTGCCCCGCCGGGACAGGGGGCTCTAGCGGGAGGGCCGGACAATGAGCAGTTCTTC TRBV19 NA NA TRBJ2-1
CSVDRGEQETQYF TGCAGCGTTGACAGGGGGGAGCAAGAGACCCAGTACTTC TRBV29-1 NA NA TRBJ2-5
CASRAQTSGRRYEQYF TGTGCCAGCAGAGCCCAGACTAGCGGGAGGCGGTACGAGCAGTACTTC TRBV2 NA TRBD2 TRBJ2-7
CASSATRSVPDTQYF TGTGCCAGCAGTGCTACTAGAAGTGTTCCAGATACGCAGTATTTT TRBV6-1 NA NA TRBJ2-3
CASSKGPGLALF TGTGCCAGCAGTAAGGGGCCGGGACTAGCTCTATTC TRBV6-1 NA TRBD2 TRBJ2-7
CASSPREGWSYNEQFF TGTGCCAGCAGCCCCCGGGAGGGATGGTCCTACAATGAGCAGTTCTTC TRBV14 NA TRBD2 TRBJ2-1
CASSLGQGGYGYTF TGTGCCAGCAGTTTAGGCCAGGGGGGCTATGGCTACACCTTC TRBV28 few TRBD1 TRBJ1-2
CAWSPGQASYEQYF TGTGCCTGGAGTCCTGGACAGGCCTCCTACGAGCAGTACTTC TRBV30 NA TRBD1 TRBJ2-7
CAISVERVYNEQFF TGTGCCATCAGTGTGGAGCGGGTCTACAATGAGCAGTTCTTC TRBV10-3 NA NA TRBJ2-1
CASSSRTGVGATNEKLFF TGTGCCAGCAGCTCCCGGACAGGGGTCGGGGCAACTAATGAAAAACTGTTTTTT TRBV7-8 NA TRBD1 TRBJ1-4
CASRGHPLIGEQYF TGTGCCAGCAGAGGACACCCTCTGATCGGCGAGCAGTACTTC TRBV27 NA NA TRBJ2-7
CASSQELAGVTYNEQFF TGTGCCAGCAGCCAAGAACTAGCGGGAGTTACCTACAATGAGCAGTTCTTC TRBV4-2 NA TRBD2 TRBJ2-1
CASSQTGTSSTDTQYF TGCGCCAGCAGCCAAACCGGGACTAGCAGCACAGATACGCAGTATTTT TRBV4-3 NA TRBD2 TRBJ2-3
CASSQNGLAGTYEQYF TGTGCCAGTAGCCAAAACGGGCTAGCGGGGACCTACGAGCAGTACTTC TRBV19 NA TRBD2 TRBJ2-7
CASSPPGLAGAGLAKNIQYF TGTGCCAGCAGCCCCCCGGGACTAGCGGGAGCGGGGTTGGCCAAAAACATTCAGTACTTC TRBV4-2 NA TRBD2 TRBJ2-4
CASSSVSGNESYEQYF TGTGCCAGCAGTTCGGTTAGCGGGAACGAATCCTACGAGCAGTACTTC TRBV27 NA TRBD2 TRBJ2-7
CASSALAGGPGWTDTQYF TGTGCCAGCAGCGCTCTAGCGGGAGGGCCGGGGTGGACAGATACGCAGTATTTT TRBV9 NA TRBD2 TRBJ2-3
CASSQLPGQGTYEQYF TGTGCCAGCAGCCAACTACCGGGACAGGGGACCTACGAGCAGTACTTC TRBV14 few TRBD1 TRBJ2-7
CASSSLEGRLAGGPNPTDTQYF TGCGCCAGCAGCTCACTCGAAGGCCGGCTAGCGGGAGGGCCAAATCCCACAGATACGCAGTATTTT TRBV5-1 few TRBD2 TRBJ2-3
CASSSSGTVYEQYF TGTGCCAGCAGTTCCTCCGGGACAGTCTACGAGCAGTACTTC TRBV27 NA TRBD1 TRBJ2-7
CASSLRLAENTGELFF TGCGCCAGCAGCTTGAGACTAGCGGAAAACACCGGGGAGCTGTTTTTT TRBV5-1 NA TRBD2 TRBJ2-2
CASSPPGGGPSTDTQYF TGCGCCAGCAGCCCACCGGGCGGGGGCCCTAGCACAGATACGCAGTATTTT TRBV4-3 NA NA TRBJ2-3
CASSQRINVAKNIQYF TGCGCCAGCAGCCAGAGGATTAATGTAGCCAAAAACATTCAGTACTTC TRBV4-1 NA NA TRBJ2-4
CASSPRSSRKETQYF TGCGCCAGCAGTCCAAGATCTAGCAGGAAAGAGACCCAGTACTTC TRBV4-1 NA NA TRBJ2-5
CASSFGDRKDTRYF TGTGCCAGCAGTTTCGGGGACAGGAAGGACACTCGGTACTTC TRBV28 NA TRBD1 TRBJ2-5
CASGHRDQPQHF TGTGCCAGCGGCCACAGGGACCAGCCCCAGCATTTT TRBV7-8 NA NA TRBJ1-5
CASSLEGVRYEQYF TGTGCCAGCAGCTTAGAGGGGGTAAGGTACGAGCAGTACTTC TRBV7-6 NA NA TRBJ2-7
CASSGTRSRQQETQYF TGCGCCAGCAGCGGGACTAGATCGAGGCAGCAAGAGACCCAGTACTTC TRBV5-1 NA TRBD2 TRBJ2-5
CASSSPGQGLTSGPSSTDTQYF TGTGCCAGCAGTTCTCCGGGACAGGGCCTCACTAGCGGGCCTTCTAGCACAGATACGCAGTATTTT TRBV27 NA NA TRBJ2-3
CASSKGGQGAGTDTQYF TGTGCCAGCAGCAAGGGGGGACAGGGGGCAGGAACAGATACGCAGTATTTT TRBV21-1 NA NA TRBJ2-3
CASSPIGGLLSYEQYF TGTGCCAGCTCACCTATCGGGGGGCTACTATCCTACGAGCAGTACTTC TRBV18 NA NA TRBJ2-7
CASSQPSPRVGTGGIRSSYEQYF TGCGCCAGCAGTCAACCCAGCCCCCGCGTGGGGACAGGGGGTATCCGGAGCTCCTACGAGCAGTACTTC TRBV23-1 NA TRBD1 TRBJ2-7
CASSEGREEYNEQFF TGTGCCAGCAGCGAGGGGCGGGAGGAGTACAATGAGCAGTTCTTC TRBV7-2 few TRBD2 TRBJ2-1
CASSSREVSSGANVLTF TGTGCCAGCAGCTCCAGGGAGGTGAGCTCTGGGGCCAACGTCCTGACTTTC TRBV7-9 NA NA TRBJ2-6
CASSLNGLAKQYF TGTGCCAGCAGCTTAAACGGACTAGCGAAGCAGTACTTC TRBV7-2 once TRBD2 TRBJ2-7
CASSLGGRAYEQYF TGCGCCAGCAGCTTGGGCGGCCGAGCCTACGAGCAGTACTTC TRBV5-1 few NA TRBJ2-7
CASTGGANEQFF TGTGCCAGCACTGGAGGGGCAAATGAGCAGTTCTTC TRBV5-5 NA NA TRBJ2-1
CATSREGGGSYLGETQYF TGTGCCACCAGCAGAGAGGGGGGAGGCAGCTACTTAGGGGAGACCCAGTACTTC TRBV15 once NA TRBJ2-5